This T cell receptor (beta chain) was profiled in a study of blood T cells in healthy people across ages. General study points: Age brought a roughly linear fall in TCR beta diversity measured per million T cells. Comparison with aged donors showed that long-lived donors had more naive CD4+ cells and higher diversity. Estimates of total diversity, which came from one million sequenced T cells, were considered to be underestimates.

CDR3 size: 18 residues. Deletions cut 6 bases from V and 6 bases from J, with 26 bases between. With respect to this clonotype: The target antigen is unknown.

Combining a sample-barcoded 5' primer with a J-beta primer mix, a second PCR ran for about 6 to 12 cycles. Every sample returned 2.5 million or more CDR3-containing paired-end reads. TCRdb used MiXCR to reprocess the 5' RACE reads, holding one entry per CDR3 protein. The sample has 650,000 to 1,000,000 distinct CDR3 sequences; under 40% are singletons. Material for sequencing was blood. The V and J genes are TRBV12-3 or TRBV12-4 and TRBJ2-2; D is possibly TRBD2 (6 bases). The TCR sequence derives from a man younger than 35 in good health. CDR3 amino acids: CASSLRSAPGTGAGELFF. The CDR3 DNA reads TGTGCCAGCAGCCTAAGGTCGGCCCCGGGGACGGGGGCCGGGGAGCTGTTTTTT.